This TCR beta chain was sequenced during a study of blood T cell repertoires in COVID-19. Overall study: From T cells, B-cell-depleted T cells, or PBMCs came the material, which was cDNA or gDNA.

Original processing methods: The assay estimated nucleated cells by amplifying reference gene primers. Libraries were prepared by immunoSEQ multiplex PCR; TCRdb keeps only in-frame clonotypes and omits some of them. The DNA was the basis for D and trimming; V, J and clone size are from that table. The data hold under 200,000 clones, with 70% to 85% observed a single time. This sequence originates from an elderly woman with acute or convalescent COVID-19. The sequencing input was peripheral blood.

Here the CDR3 DNA reads TGTGCCAGCAGCCCGCCAGACAGGGTGAGAGATACGCAGTATTTT. It codes for CASSPPDRVRDTQYF. V is TRBV5-4 and J is TRBJ2-3; 7 bases are a match to TRBD1. CDR1 is SGHNT, CDR2 YYREEE, per germline (reference sequence). The V and J ends lost 4 bases and 5 bases, in that order; junction bases with no gene match: 10. This CDR3 spans 15 amino acids.